This TCR beta chain was sequenced for a study of blood T cells in healthy people across ages. This clonotype was recorded at least ten times. What it binds is not known. Overall study findings and caveats: The study found more naive CD4+ cells and higher diversity in long-lived than aged donors.

Germline V lookup: CDR1 MNHEY, CDR2 SMNVEV (reference sequence). The CDR3 is made up of 15 amino acids. J lost 2 bases, V lost 7 bases, and 11 bases had no gene match. A sample-barcoded 5' primer and a J-beta primer mix were used in a second PCR of about 7 to 12 cycles. TCRdb ran MiXCR on the 5' RACE reads and lists one entry per CDR3 protein. This table has hundreds of thousands of distinct CDR3 sequences, roughly 30% appearing once. This clonotype originated in an elderly woman in good health. The sequenced sample was blood. J is TRBJ2-7 and V is TRBV27; TRBD1 matches 7 bases. Here the CDR3 reads CASTPRGQGAYEQYF. CDR3 DNA: TGTGCCAGCACCCCCAGAGGGCAGGGGGCCTACGAGCAGTACTTC.